The subject of this entry is one T cell receptor beta chain. Its antigen is not identified. Deep was the level used in running the assay. Clones were sequenced by immunoSEQ multiplex PCR, and TCRdb holds only the in-frame ones, with some missing. The sample consists of about 1.5 million clones, under 99% of them appearing once. All donors qualified as healthy HIV-negative adults and had experienced no recent acute infections or vaccinations. All of the donors resided in Nashville, Tennessee, and each was a Caucasian adult. The sample is drawn from a study of shared clonotypes between healthy human individuals. Study-wide results and limits: Shared clonotypes across all four donors exceeded non-shared ones in generation probability.

V lost 0 bases and J 2 bases, leaving 13 bases between the germline ends. The CDR3 extends over 16 amino acids. Germline V CDR1 and CDR2: MNHEY, SVGAGI. Material: naive CD4+ T cells sorted from blood. Subset denoted: CD45RA+ positively selected. This chain uses TRBV6-5 with TRBJ2-5; D ambiguous. The clonotype was recovered from a man under 40 in good health. The CDR3 reads CASSYSILTTQETQYF. CDR3 coding DNA: TGTGCCAGCAGTTACTCGATTTTGACAACGCAAGAGACCCAGTACTTC.